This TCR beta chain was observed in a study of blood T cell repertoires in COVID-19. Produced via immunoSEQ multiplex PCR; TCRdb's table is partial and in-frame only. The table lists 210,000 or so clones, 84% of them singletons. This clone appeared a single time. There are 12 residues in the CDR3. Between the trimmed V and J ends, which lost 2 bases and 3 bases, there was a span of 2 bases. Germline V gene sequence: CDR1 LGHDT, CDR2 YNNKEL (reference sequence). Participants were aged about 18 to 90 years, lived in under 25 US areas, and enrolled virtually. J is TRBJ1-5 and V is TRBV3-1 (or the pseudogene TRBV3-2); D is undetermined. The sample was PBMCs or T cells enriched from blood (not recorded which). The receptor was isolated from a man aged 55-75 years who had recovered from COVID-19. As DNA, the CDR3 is TGTGCCAGCAGCCAACTCAATCAGCCCCAGCATTTT. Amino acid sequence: CASSQLNQPQHF.